A selection of T cell receptor beta chains follows, all from one sample in a study of cytomegalovirus exposure and HLA in healthy donors. TCRdb keeps only in-frame clones here, not all; method: immunoSEQ multiplex PCR. The table shows some 110,000 clones, with 86% occurring only once. The sequenced sample was PBMCs. These receptors were collected from a man younger than 35 in good health and CMV-seronegative. The CDR3 runs from the conserved cysteine through the conserved F or W. A D gene is named only where the DNA matches it firmly. Rows may omit the clone size; those that give it use once, few, many or a size class.

V	J	size	D	CDR3	DNA
TRBV11-3	TRBJ2-6	.	.	CASSNVPRQSRANVLTF	TGTGCCAGCAGCAACGTCCCTCGACAAAGTCGGGCCAACGTCCTGACTTTC
TRBV5-1	TRBJ1-2	.	.	CASTPLGGGGYTF	TGCGCCAGCACCCCGTTGGGGGGTGGTGGCTACACCTTC
TRBV29-1	TRBJ2-1	.	.	CSVALGGRGNEQFF	TGCAGCGTCGCCTTGGGGGGGCGCGGCAATGAGCAGTTCTTC
TRBV19	TRBJ2-2	few	TRBD2	CASGRLAGTTGELFF	TGTGCCAGTGGCCGACTAGCGGGCACCACCGGGGAGCTGTTTTTT
TRBV19	TRBJ1-2	many	.	CASTNQIGGNYGYTF	TGTGCCAGTACCAACCAAATCGGGGGAAACTATGGCTACACCTTC
TRBV7-8	TRBJ2-1	.	TRBD1	CASSLGQGTGEFF	TGTGCCAGCAGCTTAGGACAGGGGACGGGGGAGTTCTTC
TRBV7-5	TRBJ2-6	.	.	CVRSLNRGGHSGANVLTF	TGTGTCAGAAGCCTAAACAGGGGGGGCCACTCTGGGGCCAACGTCCTGACTTTC
TRBV7-6	TRBJ1-2	.	TRBD1	CASSSTGTGVAYGYTF	TGTGCCAGCAGTTCAACCGGGACAGGGGTCGCGTATGGCTACACCTTC
TRBV30	TRBJ2-3	.	.	CAWSTRPGRTTDTQYF	TGTGCCTGGAGTACCCGGCCGGGAAGGACCACAGATACGCAGTATTTT
TRBV5-4	TRBJ1-1	.	.	CASSRTENTEAFF	TGTGCCAGCAGCCGTACAGAGAACACTGAAGCTTTCTTT
TRBV6-6	TRBJ1-5	.	.	CASSSRDWDNQPQHF	TGTGCCAGCAGTTCCCGGGACTGGGACAATCAGCCCCAGCATTTT
TRBV6-1	TRBJ1-5	.	.	CASSDSSVAGPRGNQPQHF	TGTGCCAGCAGTGATTCTTCGGTAGCGGGTCCCCGGGGCAATCAGCCCCAGCATTTT
TRBV2	TRBJ1-1	once	.	CASKEIMNTEAFF	TGTGCCAGCAAGGAGATCATGAACACTGAAGCTTTCTTT
TRBV27	TRBJ1-1	.	TRBD1	CASSLERQGALGNTEAFF	TGTGCCAGCAGTTTAGAAAGACAGGGGGCATTGGGGAACACTGAAGCTTTCTTT
TRBV9	TRBJ2-3	.	TRBD2	CASSAPMTSGSADTQYF	TGTGCCAGCAGCGCTCCAATGACTAGCGGGAGTGCAGATACGCAGTATTTT
TRBV30	TRBJ1-4	.	.	CAWEEGLNEKLFF	TGTGCCTGGGAGGAGGGTTTAAATGAAAAACTGTTTTTT
TRBV2	TRBJ1-2	.	TRBD1	CASSEADRGLRGYTF	TGTGCCAGCAGTGAAGCGGACAGGGGGCTGCGTGGCTACACCTTC
TRBV27	TRBJ2-5	once	.	CASSLRGAETQYF	TGTGCCAGCAGTTTAAGAGGTGCGGAGACCCAGTACTTC
TRBV11-2	TRBJ2-1	.	.	CASSLSRLGSYNEQFF	TGTGCCAGCAGCTTATCCAGGCTGGGCTCCTACAATGAGCAGTTCTTC
TRBV30	TRBJ2-1	.	TRBD2	CAWSLAGGPDEQFF	TGTGCCTGGTCTCTAGCGGGAGGGCCTGATGAGCAGTTCTTC